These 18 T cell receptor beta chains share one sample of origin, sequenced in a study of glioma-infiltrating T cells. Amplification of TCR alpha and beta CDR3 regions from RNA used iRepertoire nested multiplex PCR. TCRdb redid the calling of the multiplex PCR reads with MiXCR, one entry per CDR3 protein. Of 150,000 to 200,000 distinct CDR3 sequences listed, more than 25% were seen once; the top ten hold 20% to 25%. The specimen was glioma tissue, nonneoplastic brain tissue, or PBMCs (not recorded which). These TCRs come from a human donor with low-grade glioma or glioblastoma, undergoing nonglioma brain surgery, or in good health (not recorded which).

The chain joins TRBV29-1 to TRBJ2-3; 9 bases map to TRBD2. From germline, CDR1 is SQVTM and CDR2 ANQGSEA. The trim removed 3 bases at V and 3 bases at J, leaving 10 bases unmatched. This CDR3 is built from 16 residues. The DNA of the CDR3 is TGCAGCGTTGATACCCTCGGCGGGAGGGGGACAGATACGCAGTATTTT. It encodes CSVDTLGGRGTDTQYF.

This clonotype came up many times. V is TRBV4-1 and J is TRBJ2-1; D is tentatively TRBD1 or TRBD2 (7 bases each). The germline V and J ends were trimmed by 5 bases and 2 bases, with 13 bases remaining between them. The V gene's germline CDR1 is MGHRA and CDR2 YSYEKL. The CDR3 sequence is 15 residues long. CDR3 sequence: CASSSQGGAYNEQFF. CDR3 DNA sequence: TGCGCCAGCAGCTCCCAGGGGGGGGCCTACAATGAGCAGTTCTTC.

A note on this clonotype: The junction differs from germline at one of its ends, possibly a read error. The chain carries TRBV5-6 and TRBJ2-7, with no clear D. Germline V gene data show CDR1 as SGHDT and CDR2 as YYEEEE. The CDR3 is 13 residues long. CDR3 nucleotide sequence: TGTGCCAGCAGCCACGACTTCCCCTACGAGCAGCACTTC. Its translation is CASSHDFPYEQHF.

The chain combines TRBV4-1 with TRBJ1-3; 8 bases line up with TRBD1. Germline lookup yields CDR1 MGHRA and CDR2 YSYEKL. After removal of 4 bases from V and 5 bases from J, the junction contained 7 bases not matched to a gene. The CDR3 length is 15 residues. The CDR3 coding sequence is TGCGCCAGCAGCCTGAGGACAGGGCAACGAAACACCATATATTTT. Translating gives CASSLRTGQRNTIYF.

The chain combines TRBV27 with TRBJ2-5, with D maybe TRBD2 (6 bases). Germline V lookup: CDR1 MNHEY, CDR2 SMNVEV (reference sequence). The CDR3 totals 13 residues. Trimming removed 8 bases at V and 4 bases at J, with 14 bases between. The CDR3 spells CASPGWDSETQYF. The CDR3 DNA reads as TGTGCCAGCCCAGGATGGGACTCAGAGACCCAGTACTTC.

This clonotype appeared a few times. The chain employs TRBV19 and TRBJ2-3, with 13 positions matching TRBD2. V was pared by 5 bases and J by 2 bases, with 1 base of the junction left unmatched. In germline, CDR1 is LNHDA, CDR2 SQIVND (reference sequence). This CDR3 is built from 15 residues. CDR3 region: CASSGTSGTTDTQYF. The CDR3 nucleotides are TGTGCCAGTAGTGGGACTAGCGGGACCACAGATACGCAGTATTTT.

The CDR3 spells CASSTEQGAEGYTF. The CDR3 bases are TGTGCCAGTAGTACGGAACAGGGGGCGGAGGGCTACACCTTC. The chain links TRBV19 to TRBJ1-2, with 9 bases aligning to TRBD1. V lost 4 bases, J lost 8 bases, and 8 bases stayed unmatched. Germline V gives CDR1 LNHDA, CDR2 SQIVND (reference sequence). The CDR3 extends over 14 amino acids.

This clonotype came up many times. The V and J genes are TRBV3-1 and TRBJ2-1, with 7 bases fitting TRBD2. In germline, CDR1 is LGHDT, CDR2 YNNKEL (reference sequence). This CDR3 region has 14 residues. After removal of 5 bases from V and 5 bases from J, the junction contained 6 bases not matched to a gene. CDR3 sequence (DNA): TGTGCCAGCAGCGGGAGGGGACTTGACAATGAGCAGTTCTTC. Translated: CASSGRGLDNEQFF.

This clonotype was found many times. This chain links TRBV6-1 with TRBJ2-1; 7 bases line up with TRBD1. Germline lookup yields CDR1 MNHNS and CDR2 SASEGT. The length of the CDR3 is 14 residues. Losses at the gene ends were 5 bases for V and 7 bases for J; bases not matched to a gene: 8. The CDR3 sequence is CASSRPNRGNEQFF. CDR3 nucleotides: TGTGCCAGCAGTCGTCCAAACAGGGGTAATGAGCAGTTCTTC.

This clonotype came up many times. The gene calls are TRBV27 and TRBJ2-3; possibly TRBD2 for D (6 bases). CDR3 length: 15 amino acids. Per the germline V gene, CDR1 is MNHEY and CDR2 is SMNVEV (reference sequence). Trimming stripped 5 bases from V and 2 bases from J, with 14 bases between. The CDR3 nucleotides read TGTGCCAGCAGTATGACCTGGGGGGTCACAGATACGCAGTATTTT. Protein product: CASSMTWGVTDTQYF.

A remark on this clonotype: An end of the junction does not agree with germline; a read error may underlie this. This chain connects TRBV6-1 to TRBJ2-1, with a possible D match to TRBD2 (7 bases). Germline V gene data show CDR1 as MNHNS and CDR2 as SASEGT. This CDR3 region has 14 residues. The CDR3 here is CAGRDTGTTNEQFF. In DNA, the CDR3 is TGTGCCGGCAGGGACACCGGGACTACCAATGAGCAGTTCTTC.

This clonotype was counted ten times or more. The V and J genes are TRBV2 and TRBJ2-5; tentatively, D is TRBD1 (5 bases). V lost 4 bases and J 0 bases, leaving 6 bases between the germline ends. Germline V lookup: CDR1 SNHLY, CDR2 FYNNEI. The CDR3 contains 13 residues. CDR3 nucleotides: TGTGCCAGCAGTGGGACAAACCAAGAGACCCAGTACTTC. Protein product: CASSGTNQETQYF.

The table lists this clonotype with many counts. Here the CDR3 reads CASSLSAREGTGNTIYF. The CDR3 DNA reads as TGTGCCAGCAGTTTATCCGCCCGGGAGGGTACTGGAAACACCATATATTTT. This sequence joins TRBV27 and TRBJ1-3; the D is unclear. The germline CDR1 and CDR2 sequences are MNHEY and SMNVEV (reference sequence). V dropped 0 bases and J dropped 2 bases, with 14 bases sitting between them. The CDR3 loop spans 17 amino acids.

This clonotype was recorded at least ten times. The DNA of the CDR3 is TGTGCCAGCAGCCAGACGACTCGAACCCAGTACTTC. This codes for CASSQTTRTQYF. The chain uses TRBV7-2 and TRBJ2-5; no clear D. Germline V gene sequence: CDR1 SGHTA, CDR2 FQGNSA. Trimming shortened V by 5 bases and J by 8 bases, and 12 bases separated the two germline ends. The CDR3 is 12 amino acids. Variable domain in full (rest from reference TRBV7-2 and TRBJ2-5): GAGVSQSPSNKVTEKGKDVELRCDPISGHTALYWYRQSLGQGLEFLIYFQGNSAPDKSGLPSDRFSAERTGGSVSTLTIQRTQQEDSAVYLCASSQTTRTQYFGPGTRLLVL.

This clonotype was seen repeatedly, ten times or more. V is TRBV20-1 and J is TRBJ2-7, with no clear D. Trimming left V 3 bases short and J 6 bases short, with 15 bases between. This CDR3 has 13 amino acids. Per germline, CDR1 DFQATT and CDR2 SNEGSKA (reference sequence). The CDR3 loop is CSARYTTRAEQYF. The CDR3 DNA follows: TGCAGTGCTAGGTACACCACTCGGGCCGAGCAGTACTTC.

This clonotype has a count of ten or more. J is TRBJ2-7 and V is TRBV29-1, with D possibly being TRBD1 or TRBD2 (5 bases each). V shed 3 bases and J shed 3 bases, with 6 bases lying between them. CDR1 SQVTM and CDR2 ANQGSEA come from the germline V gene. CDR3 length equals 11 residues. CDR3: CSVERGYEQYF. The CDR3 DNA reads TGCAGCGTTGAGAGGGGCTACGAGCAGTACTTC.

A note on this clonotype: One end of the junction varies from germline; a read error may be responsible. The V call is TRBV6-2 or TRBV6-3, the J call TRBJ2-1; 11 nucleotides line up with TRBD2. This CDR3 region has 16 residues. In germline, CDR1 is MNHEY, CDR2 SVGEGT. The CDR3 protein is CASSFLVTSGRDEQFF. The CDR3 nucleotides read TGCGCCAGCAGTTTCCTTGTCACTAGCGGGAGAGATGAGCAGTTCTTC.

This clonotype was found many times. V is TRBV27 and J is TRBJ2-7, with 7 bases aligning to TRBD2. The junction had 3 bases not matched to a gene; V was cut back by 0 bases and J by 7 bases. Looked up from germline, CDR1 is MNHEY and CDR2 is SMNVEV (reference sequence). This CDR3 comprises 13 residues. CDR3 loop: CASSLSVAGEQYF. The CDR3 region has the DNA TGTGCCAGCAGTTTATCCGTAGCGGGTGAGCAGTACTTC.